The 21 T cell receptor beta chains presented below share a single source sample, sequenced in a study of blood T cells in healthy people across ages (dated by TCRdb to about 2015). To prepare the library, 5' RACE was applied. Instrument used: Illumina HiSeq 2500. A second PCR of about 6 to 11 cycles was run with a J-beta primer mix and a sample-barcoded 5' primer. TCRdb reprocessing: public reads trimmed at Q25 with fastp, clones called with MiXCR, in-frame beta chains kept. Every distinct CDR3 protein forms one entry, paired with its most common genes and DNA. The sample table lists over a million distinct CDR3 sequences, approximately 39% of them with a count of one. The leading ten clones occupy more than 4% of the sample. Sequenced input: blood. All receptors derive from a woman between 18 and 29 years old in good health.

V and J are TRBV7-8 and TRBJ1-1; possible D gene TRBD1, 6 bases. The V end was cut by 3 bases, the J end by 3 bases, with 17 bases between. Per the germline V gene, CDR1 is SGHVS and CDR2 is FQNEAQ. There are 16 residues in the CDR3. The CDR3 sequence is CASSLKRQVLDTEAFF. The CDR3 DNA is TGTGCCAGCAGCTTGAAAAGACAGGTTTTGGACACTGAAGCTTTCTTT.

This clonotype has at least ten counts. The chain uses TRBV28 and TRBJ1-2; D gene uncertain. V lost 3 bases and J 2 bases, leaving 7 bases between the germline ends. CDR3 size: 13 residues. CDR1 is MDHEN, CDR2 SYDVKM, per germline. In DNA form, the CDR3 reads TGTGCCAGCAGTTTCGAACAGAACTATGGCTACACCTTC. This encodes CASSFEQNYGYTF.

This clonotype was detected a few times. The chain carries TRBV7-8 and TRBJ2-1, with 7 bases identical to TRBD2. The V gene's germline CDR1 is SGHVS and CDR2 FQNEAQ. V shed 1 base and J 5 bases; nucleotides not matched to a gene: 5. The length of the CDR3 is 15 residues. This chain's CDR3 is CASSLVRTSDNEQFF. The CDR3 nucleotides read TGTGCCAGCAGCTTAGTAAGGACTAGTGACAATGAGCAGTTCTTC.

This clonotype was observed a few times. This rearrangement joins TRBV16 to TRBJ1-2, with D unclear. The CDR3 length is 16 residues. Germline CDR1 reads KGHSY; CDR2 reads FQNENV. Deletions cut 1 base from V and 2 bases from J, with 14 bases between. The CDR3 here is CASSQYVGGSNYGYTF. Here the CDR3 DNA reads TGTGCCAGCAGCCAATATGTCGGAGGGAGCAACTATGGCTACACCTTC.

As for this clonotype: An end of the junction differs from the germline gene, which may be a read error. This chain uses TRBV15 with TRBJ2-1; possible D gene TRBD2, 5 bases. Germline V lookup: CDR1 LNHNV, CDR2 YYDKDF (reference sequence). The CDR3 covers 15 residues. The chain's CDR3 is CATASPGSQWNEQFF. CDR3 DNA: TGTGCCACCGCTTCTCCGGGATCCCAGTGGAATGAGCAGTTTTTC.

A few counts support this clonotype. Since a much larger clone is just one base distant, this may be a read error. V and J are TRBV29-1 and TRBJ2-3, with TRBD1 matching 8 bases. Germline CDR1 and CDR2: SQVTM and ANQGSEA. This CDR3 region has 14 residues. The CDR3 region has the DNA TGCAGCACCATGGACAGGGCAAACACAGATGCGCAGTATTTT. Translation: CSTMDRANTDAQYF.

The chain recombines TRBV20-1 with TRBJ1-2; D is uncertain. The CDR3 is 13 residues long. V shed 6 bases and J shed 1 base, with 12 bases lying between them. CDR1 is DFQATT and CDR2 is SNEGSKA in the germline V gene (reference sequence). Here the CDR3 DNA reads TGCAGTGCCGGGTCGCATATTAACTATGGCTACACCTTC. Residues: CSAGSHINYGYTF.

This clonotype has a single count. This sequence joins TRBV27 and TRBJ2-1; 7 bases align to TRBD2. The J call may be wrong; the DNA end is better matched by TRBJ2-7. The CDR3 has 15 amino acids. CDR1 and CDR2 from the germline V gene are MNHEY and SMNVEV (reference sequence). In DNA, the CDR3 is TGTGCCAGCGCTAGCGGAAGGTCTTCCTACAATGAGCAGTACTTC. Translation gives CASASGRSSYNEQYF.

The gene calls are TRBV2 and TRBJ2-5, with 9 nucleotides matching TRBD1. The CDR3 covers 16 residues. Germline V gene sequence: CDR1 SNHLY, CDR2 FYNNEI. The V and J ends lost 7 bases and 2 bases, in that order; junction bases with no gene match: 11. In nucleotides, the CDR3 is TGTGCCAGCACCCTAGGGGGGACAGGGAGGCAAGAGACCCAGTACTTC. Amino acids: CASTLGGTGRQETQYF.

This rearrangement joins TRBV10-3 to TRBJ2-1; 11 bases match TRBD2. V was pared by 6 bases and J by 13 bases, with 8 bases of the junction left unmatched. The germline V gene has CDR1 ENHRY and CDR2 SYGVKD. CDR3 length: 13 amino acids. The CDR3 spells CAIRLAGEETQFF. The CDR3 region has the DNA TGTGCCATCAGACTAGCGGGAGAAGAGACCCAGTTCTTC.

The chain links TRBV7-2 to TRBJ1-2; D unclear. CDR3 size: 13 residues. The ends were cut back, 4 bases at V and 7 bases at J, with 13 bases in the middle. From germline, CDR1 is SGHTA and CDR2 FQGNSA. The CDR3 DNA reads TGTGCCAGCAGCTACGGGGTCAGGAGTGGCTACACCTTC. It codes for CASSYGVRSGYTF.

The chain is built from TRBV12-3 or TRBV12-4 and TRBJ2-7; tentatively, D is TRBD1 (5 bases). The V and J ends lost 6 bases and 2 bases respectively, with 14 bases between them. CDR3 length: 14 amino acids. CDR3 nucleotide sequence: TGTGCCAGCAGCTGGGGCCTCAACCCCTACGAGCAGTACTTC. Translated, it gives CASSWGLNPYEQYF.

This sequence joins TRBV20-1 and TRBJ2-2; TRBD2 agrees at 9 bases. Germline-derived CDR1 and CDR2 are DFQATT and SNEGSKA (reference sequence). The CDR3 extends over 18 amino acids. After removal of 4 bases from V and 4 bases from J, the junction contained 16 bases not matched to a gene. CDR3 nucleotides: TGCAGTGCTAAGAAAAGTAGCGGGGGCCTCCCTGGCACCGGGGAGCTGTTTTTT. Translated, it gives CSAKKSSGGLPGTGELFF.

This sequence joins TRBV7-9 and TRBJ2-3; D uncertain. The germline CDR1 and CDR2 sequences are SEHNR and FQNEAQ (reference sequence). The CDR3 extends over 13 amino acids. Trimming cost V 3 bases and J 6 bases, with 10 bases left between them. The CDR3 here is CASSFQRVDTQYF. The CDR3 DNA sequence: TGTGCCAGCAGCTTCCAAAGAGTGGATACGCAGTATTTT.

This clonotype was recorded a few times. The chain recombines TRBV6-1 with TRBJ1-2; D is perhaps TRBD1 (5 bases). Trimming removed 6 bases from V and 4 bases from J, with 15 bases in between. Germline V gives CDR1 MNHNS, CDR2 SASEGT. The CDR3 runs 14 residues. The chain's CDR3 is CASSTGTGLYGYTF. Here the CDR3 DNA reads TGTGCCAGCAGCACCGGGACCGGACTCTATGGCTACACCTTC.

This chain links TRBV6-1 with TRBJ1-1, with TRBD1 identical over 9 bases. J gave up 4 bases and V 6 bases, and 12 bases lay outside the gene matches. CDR3 size: 16 residues. Germline CDR1 MNHNS, CDR2 SASEGT. CDR3 coding DNA: TGTGCCAGCAGCCAATTGGGACAGGGCGGAATCACTGAAGCTTTCTTT. Translated, it gives CASSQLGQGGITEAFF.

The chain carries TRBV20-1 and TRBJ2-5; TRBD1 matches at 7 bases. Matching the DNA end better, TRBJ2-7 makes the J call doubtful. This CDR3 has 13 residues. CDR1 is DFQATT, CDR2 SNEGSKA, per germline (reference sequence). Here the CDR3 reads CSARTGAAYEQYF. Written as DNA, the CDR3 is TGCAGTGCTAGAACAGGGGCGGCCTACGAGCAGTACTTC.

This clonotype was picked up a small number of times. The gene calls are TRBV29-1 and TRBJ2-1; D may match TRBD1 or TRBD2 (5 bases each). V was pared by 8 bases and J by 13 bases, with 21 bases between. This CDR3 is built from 12 residues. Germline V gene lookup returns CDR1 SQVTM and CDR2 ANQGSEA. CDR3 sequence reads: CSFGTVQETQFF. The CDR3 DNA reads TGCAGCTTCGGGACCGTCCAAGAGACCCAGTTCTTC.

The chain recombines TRBV7-2 with TRBJ2-2; weak D call: TRBD1 (5 bases). Germline values: CDR1 SGHTA, CDR2 FQGNSA. Trimming removed 5 bases from V and 0 bases from J, with 10 bases in between. There are 15 residues in the CDR3. This CDR3 is CASSQRGANTGELFF. The CDR3 region has the DNA TGTGCCAGCAGCCAAAGGGGCGCGAACACCGGGGAGCTGTTTTTT.

In its sample, this clonotype was seen a few times. The chain has TRBV30 and TRBJ2-1; D is possibly TRBD2 (6 bases). Per germline, CDR1 GTSNPN and CDR2 SVGIG (reference sequence). The CDR3 length is 14 residues. V lost 4 bases, J lost 9 bases, and 19 bases lay in between. The CDR3 DNA follows: TGTGCCTGGATGGAGGACGGGAGAAGGTTTGAGCAGTTCTTC. Encoded protein: CAWMEDGRRFEQFF.

The chain uses TRBV12-3 or TRBV12-4 and TRBJ1-5; D not resolved. This CDR3 is built from 15 residues. The ends were cut back, 2 bases at V and 9 bases at J, with 17 bases in the middle. DNA of the CDR3: TGTGCCAGCAGTTTAACAGACCGGGCACTACGGCCCCAGCATTTT. It is translated as CASSLTDRALRPQHF.